The 5 T cell receptor beta chains below come from one sample, sequenced in a study of T-cell reconstitution after alpha-beta-depleted transplantation in children. As it was prepared, the TCRbeta library received unique molecular identifiers. TCRdb called the PCR reads again in MiXCR, with one record for every CDR3 protein. The sample lists 81,000 or so distinct CDR3 sequences; 15% to 17% were seen once. Sequenced here: PBMCs, mostly from graft donor cells, sampled 180 days after TCRalphabeta/CD19-depleted stem cell transplant. These receptor sequences come from a male patient between 2 and 10 years old who had a stem cell transplant for acute lymphoblastic leukemia, so the T cells may come from the graft donor.

This clonotype has a handful of counts. This chain links TRBV15 with TRBJ2-3; 12 bases map to TRBD2. This CDR3 has 18 amino acids. The V and J ends lost 0 bases and 4 bases, in that order; junction bases with no gene match: 8. The germline gives CDR1 LNHNV, CDR2 YYDKDF (reference sequence). CDR3 in DNA: TGTGCCACCAGCAGAGATATCCGGCTAGCGGGGGGGCCAGATACGCAGTATTTT. This encodes CATSRDIRLAGGPDTQYF.

This clonotype has just a few counts. The CDR3 protein is CASSPTGNEQYF. CDR3 DNA: TGTGCCAGCAGCCCGACAGGGAACGAGCAGTACTTC. V usage is TRBV13 and J usage is TRBJ2-7, with TRBD1 identical over 7 bases. Trimming at V came to 5 bases and at J to 5 bases, leaving 3 bases not matched to a gene. CDR1 PRHDT and CDR2 FYEKMQ come from the germline V gene (reference sequence). The CDR3 runs to 12 residues.

J is TRBJ2-5 and V is TRBV3-1; D could derive from TRBD1 or TRBD2 (5 bases each). The CDR3 covers 16 residues. From germline, CDR1 is LGHDT and CDR2 YNNKEL (reference sequence). V lost 1 base, J lost 7 bases, and 19 bases lay in between. CDR3 loop: CASSQAWDGTIATQYF. CDR3 bases: TGTGCCAGCAGCCAAGCTTGGGACGGCACCATCGCGACCCAGTACTTC.

This clonotype was seen only a few times. The chain recombines TRBV7-2 with TRBJ2-1; a possible D gene is TRBD2 (5 bases). With 8 bases removed from V and 5 bases from J, the gap between germline ends came to 25 bases. Germline assignment: CDR1 SGHTA and CDR2 FQGNSA. The CDR3 is made up of 17 amino acids. As DNA, the CDR3 is TGTGCCAGCGGCCCCGGCCTACTAGTACGGCCGAACAATGAGCAGTTCTTC. Its translation is CASGPGLLVRPNNEQFF.

This clonotype was found a few times. The chain uses TRBV12-3 or TRBV12-4 and TRBJ2-3; 8 nucleotides agree with TRBD2. This CDR3 comprises 16 residues. Trimming took 1 base from V and 2 from J; bases not matched to a gene: 5. The CDR3 here is CASSLGVRGDTDTQYF. The CDR3 DNA is TGTGCCAGCAGTTTAGGCGTGCGGGGGGACACAGATACGCAGTATTTT.